A selection of T cell receptor beta chains follows, all from one sample in a study of technical replicates of blood from a few donors. TCRdb's table, derived via immunoSEQ multiplex PCR, lists solely in-frame clones and lacks some. The sample consists of 50,000 to 70,000 clones, 85% to 95% of them appearing once. The sample comprised PBMCs. The receptor set was obtained from a human donor in good health. Some clones in this sample may be carry-over from other donors' samples. Each CDR3 is given with its conserved first and last residue. The order of the fields is V gene, clone size, D gene, J gene, CDR3 protein, CDR3 DNA. D genes are given only for firm matches. The size entry is marked missing in some rows and otherwise reads once, few, many or a size class.

>TRBV5-1|.|.|TRBJ2-3
CASRPRTGTDTQYF
TGCGCCAGCAGGCCCCGTACGGGGACAGATACGCAGTATTTT
>TRBV11-2|.|TRBD1|TRBJ2-1
CASSPNRGPSNEQFF
TGTGCCAGCAGCCCGAACAGGGGGCCCTCCAATGAGCAGTTCTTC
>TRBV5-1|.|.|TRBJ1-1
CASSLWGGTEAFF
TGCGCCAGCAGCTTGTGGGGGGGCACTGAAGCTTTCTTT
>TRBV4-1|.|TRBD1|TRBJ1-1
CASSQGQGGTEAFF
TGCGCCAGCAGCCAAGGACAGGGGGGAACTGAAGCTTTCTTT
>TRBV7-9|.|.|TRBJ1-4
CASSSHGGNEKLFF
TGTGCCAGCAGCTCCCACGGAGGTAATGAAAAACTGTTTTTT
>TRBV6-6|.|TRBD1|TRBJ2-2
CASYAGGAVGELFF
TGTGCCAGCTACGCAGGGGGCGCGGTCGGGGAGCTGTTTTTT
>TRBV7-2|once|TRBD2|TRBJ2-3
CASGAGGRTSTDTQYF
TGTGCCAGCGGGGCGGGGGGCCGAACTAGCACAGATACGCAGTATTTT
>TRBV28|.|.|TRBJ2-2
CASSLEVSNTGELFF
TGTGCCAGCAGTTTAGAGGTCTCGAACACCGGGGAGCTGTTTTTT
>TRBV5-6|.|TRBD1|TRBJ2-1
CASSLQTGNWDEQFF
TGTGCCAGCAGCTTACAGACAGGGAACTGGGATGAGCAGTTCTTC
>TRBV7-8|once|.|TRBJ2-5
CASSLGGTAQETQYF
TGTGCCAGCAGCTTAGGTGGGACTGCACAAGAGACCCAGTACTTC
>TRBV5-1|.|.|TRBJ1-2
CASSLEPGRSGYTF
TGCGCCAGCAGCTTGGAACCAGGGAGGTCCGGCTACACCTTC
>TRBV6-5|.|TRBD2|TRBJ2-7
CASSTGLASYEQYF
TGTGCCAGCAGTACAGGACTAGCTAGTTACGAGCAGTACTTC
>TRBV5-6|.|TRBD1|TRBJ1-2
CASSGITTGSNGYTF
TGTGCCAGCAGCGGAATCACGACAGGGTCGAATGGCTACACCTTC
>TRBV10-3|.|.|TRBJ2-4
CAIRSATKNIQYF
TGTGCCATCAGGTCCGCGACCAAAAACATTCAGTACTTC
>TRBV7-6|.|.|TRBJ2-1
CASSRTPHNEQFF
TGTGCCAGCAGCCGGACACCCCACAATGAGCAGTTCTTC
>TRBV6-5|.|TRBD2|TRBJ2-3
CASRRERTDTQYF
TGTGCCAGCAGGCGGGAGCGGACAGATACGCAGTATTTT
>TRBV6-1|.|.|TRBJ1-1
CASSARDIKNTEAFF
TGTGCCAGCAGTGCCAGGGACATAAAGAACACTGAAGCTTTCTTT
>TRBV9|.|.|TRBJ1-2
CASSVGQANYGYTF
TGTGCCAGCAGCGTTGGCCAAGCTAACTATGGCTACACCTTC
>TRBV7-2|.|TRBD2|TRBJ2-7
CASSSRAASGGYEQYF
TGTGCCAGCAGCTCCCGCGCCGCTAGCGGGGGCTACGAGCAGTACTTC
>TRBV19|.|TRBD2|TRBJ2-1
CASSTGRTTHEQFF
TGTGCCAGTAGTACCGGGAGGACAACACATGAGCAGTTCTTC
>TRBV9|.|TRBD2|TRBJ2-3
CASSHSGTSGDTQYF
TGTGCCAGCAGCCATTCCGGGACTAGCGGAGATACGCAGTATTTT
>TRBV30|.|TRBD2|TRBJ2-2
CAWSPQRGTTGELFF
TGTGCCTGGAGTCCACAGCGGGGGACCACCGGGGAGCTGTTTTTT
>TRBV6-1|.|TRBD1|TRBJ1-2
CASRVPGQAYYGYTF
TGTGCCAGCAGAGTCCCGGGACAGGCCTACTATGGCTACACCTTC
>TRBV5-1|.|.|TRBJ2-5
CASSLQGNQETQYF
TGCGCCAGCAGCTTACAGGGCAACCAAGAGACCCAGTACTTC
>TRBV13|.|.|TRBJ2-7
CASSSITTAGTASYEQYF
TGTGCCAGCAGCTCGATCACCACGGCGGGGACGGCCTCCTACGAGCAGTACTTC
>TRBV2|.|TRBD2|TRBJ2-1
CASRGLAGSLYNEQFF
TGTGCCAGCAGGGGACTAGCGGGTTCCCTCTACAATGAGCAGTTCTTC
>TRBV6-5|.|TRBD2|TRBJ2-3
CASSYDGLAEYTQYF
TGTGCCAGCAGTTACGACGGCCTAGCGGAGTATACGCAGTATTTT
>TRBV4-2|.|TRBD2|TRBJ2-5
CASRAGLGGNGQETQYF
TGTGCCAGCAGAGCGGGGCTTGGGGGGAACGGCCAAGAGACCCAGTACTTC